These 29 T cell receptor beta chains were all obtained from the same sample, sequenced in a study of Ad26.COV2.S vaccination and SARS-CoV-2 variants. Noted treatment: about 20 received Ad26.COV2.S at low or high dose, single or two shots; roughly 5 received placebo; per-sample allocation not given. Sampling occurred on day 63 after the first vaccine or placebo injection. Clones were sequenced by immunoSEQ multiplex PCR, and TCRdb holds only the in-frame ones, with some missing. The sample contains some 400,000 clones, around 89% of which appear only once. The input for sequencing was peripheral blood, taken in a trial of Ad26.COV2.S vaccine versus placebo. The receptors were sampled from a person between 18 and 59 years old who received the Ad26.COV2.S COVID-19 vaccine or a placebo.

The J gene is TRBJ1-4, the V gene TRBV28; TRBD1 aligns across 9 bases. The ends lost 5 bases at V and 8 bases at J; junction bases unmatched: 9. The CDR3 covers 15 residues. CDR1 and CDR2 (germline): MDHEN, SYDVKM. The CDR3 region is CASSVGTGPLEKLFF. The CDR3 region has the DNA TGTGCCAGCAGTGTGGGGACAGGGCCATTAGAAAAACTGTTTTTT.

This chain uses TRBV5-6 with TRBJ2-2, with TRBD2 matching 7 bases. Per germline, CDR1 SGHDT and CDR2 YYEEEE. V lost 4 bases, J lost 0 bases, and 6 bases stayed unmatched. The CDR3 contains 16 residues. The CDR3 reads CASSPVGGTNTGELFF. The CDR3 DNA sequence: TGTGCCAGCAGCCCGGTCGGGGGGACGAACACCGGGGAGCTGTTTTTT. Full variable domain (outside the CDR3, taken from reference TRBV5-6 and TRBJ2-2): DAGVTQSPTHLIKTRGQQVTLRCSPKSGHDTVSWYQQALGQGPQFIFQYYEEEERQRGNFPDRFSGHQFPNYSSELNVNALLLGDSALYLCASSPVGGTNTGELFFGEGSRLTVL.

The chain couples TRBV6-6 to TRBJ2-7; perhaps D is TRBD1 or TRBD2 (5 bases each). Germline lookup yields CDR1 MNHNY and CDR2 SVGAGI (reference sequence). Trimming removed 3 bases from V and 6 bases from J, with 9 bases in between. CDR3 size: 12 residues. CDR3 nucleotides: TGTGCCAGCAGTTATTCGGGGCCCGAGCAGTACTTC. Translating it yields CASSYSGPEQYF.

V is TRBV11-2 and J is TRBJ2-3, with D perhaps being TRBD1 or TRBD2 (5 bases each). Germline V gene sequence: CDR1 SGHAT, CDR2 FQNNGV. V lost 8 bases and J lost 9, with 15 bases in between. The CDR3 covers 12 residues. The CDR3 sequence: CASVRGEGTQYF. Here the CDR3 DNA reads TGTGCCAGCGTGAGGGGAGAGGGGACGCAGTATTTT.

This clone was seen only once. The rearrangement uses TRBV5-5 and TRBJ2-5; the D gene is possibly TRBD2 (5 bases). Germline-derived CDR1 and CDR2 are SGHKS and YYEKEE (reference sequence). V was trimmed by 6 bases and J by 4 bases, leaving 13 bases between them. CDR3 length: 13 amino acids. CDR3: CASIKDLGETQYF. CDR3 nucleotides: TGTGCCAGCATTAAGGACTTGGGAGAGACCCAGTACTTC.

The genes are TRBV5-4 and TRBJ2-1; D not certain. Trimming shortened V by 1 base and J by 12 bases, and 17 bases separated the two germline ends. Germline V gene sequence: CDR1 SGHNT, CDR2 YYREEE (reference sequence). The CDR3 totals 14 residues. This CDR3 reads CASSLLGTPWGQFF. The CDR3 DNA follows: TGTGCCAGCAGCTTGCTAGGCACGCCTTGGGGGCAGTTCTTC. Based on the CDR3 plus reference TRBV5-4 and TRBJ2-1, the full variable domain is ETGVTQSPTHLIKTRGQQVTLRCSSQSGHNTVSWYQQALGQGPQFIFQYYREEENGRGNFPPRFSGLQFPNYSSELNVNALELDDSALYLCASSLLGTPWGQFFGPGTRLTVL.

The chain uses TRBV6-4 and TRBJ2-3; D may be TRBD2 (5 bases). CDR3 length equals 14 residues. Germline V gene data show CDR1 as MRHNA and CDR2 as SNTAGT. V was cut by 2 bases and J by 4 bases, with 10 bases left in between. CDR3 residues: CASSDEGGADTQYF. The CDR3, as DNA: TGTGCCAGCAGTGACGAGGGTGGCGCAGATACGCAGTATTTT.

V and J are TRBV4-1 and TRBJ2-5; possibly TRBD2 for D (6 bases). The CDR3 contains 18 residues. Germline V gene data show CDR1 as MGHRA and CDR2 as YSYEKL. The V and J ends lost 0 bases and 4 bases respectively, with 21 bases between them. The CDR3 DNA follows: TGCGCCAGCAGCCAAGATCAATCGGGAGCGGTTATAGCAGAGACCCAGTACTTC. This sequence encodes CASSQDQSGAVIAETQYF.

This chain connects TRBV27 to TRBJ2-1, with D unresolved. V was shortened by 5 bases and J by 3 bases, with 17 bases between the two germline ends. Germline values: CDR1 MNHEY, CDR2 SMNVEV (reference sequence). The CDR3 is made up of 16 amino acids. The CDR3 is CASSPPSPTGYNEQFF. In nucleotides, the CDR3 is TGTGCCAGCAGTCCCCCCAGCCCTACGGGCTACAATGAGCAGTTCTTC.

V and J are TRBV4-1 and TRBJ2-5; the match to TRBD2 covers 15 bases. The length of the CDR3 is 16 residues. From germline, CDR1 is MGHRA and CDR2 YSYEKL. The V gene end was trimmed by 8 bases and the J gene end by 5 bases; junction bases not matched to a gene: 9. Here the CDR3 DNA reads TGCGCCAGCTCGGGACTAGCGGGAGGCGGGGGGGAGACCCAGTACTTC. Translation gives CASSGLAGGGGETQYF.

The chain combines TRBV6-5 with TRBJ2-5; D tentatively reads TRBD1 or TRBD2 (7 bases each). Germline V gives CDR1 MNHEY, CDR2 SVGAGI. The CDR3 loop spans 14 amino acids. Trimming removed 4 bases from V and 5 bases from J, with 14 bases in between. CDR3 amino acids: CASSSLRGGETQYF. The DNA of the CDR3 is TGTGCCAGCAGTTCCCTCAGGGGGGGGGAGACCCAGTACTTC.

This chain joins TRBV6-6 and TRBJ2-7, with TRBD1 identical over 9 bases. The length of the CDR3 is 16 residues. The V gene end was trimmed by 0 bases and the J gene end by 4 bases; junction bases not matched to a gene: 7. Per the germline V gene, CDR1 is MNHNY and CDR2 is SVGAGI (reference sequence). CDR3 sequence (DNA): TGTGCCAGCAGTTACTCGATCGTACAGGGGGCTTACGAGCAGTACTTC. Encoded protein: CASSYSIVQGAYEQYF.

V is TRBV7-3 and J is TRBJ2-1; TRBD2 matches at 12 bases. CDR3 length: 15 residues. The ends lost 2 bases at V and 10 bases at J; junction bases unmatched: 6. Germline V gene lookup returns CDR1 SGHTA and CDR2 FQGTGA. The CDR3: CASSLRLAGVEEQFF. CDR3 bases: TGTGCCAGCAGCTTACGACTAGCGGGAGTGGAGGAGCAGTTCTTC.

The J gene is TRBJ2-4, the V gene TRBV7-3; TRBD1 aligns across 7 bases. This CDR3 has 13 amino acids. Germline values: CDR1 SGHTA, CDR2 FQGTGA. The V segment lost 5 bases and the J segment 4 bases; nucleotides outside the gene matches: 2. CDR3 nucleotides: TGTGCCAGCAGCCGGGACAGTAAAAACATTCAGTACTTC. Its protein product is CASSRDSKNIQYF.

The chain couples TRBV28 to TRBJ2-1; 7 positions match TRBD2. The germline V gene encodes CDR1 MDHEN and CDR2 SYDVKM. The V and J ends lost 7 bases and 9 bases, in that order; junction bases with no gene match: 12. The CDR3 spans 14 residues. CDR3 region: CASTTGLLHGEQFF. The CDR3 region has the DNA TGTGCCAGCACCACGGGACTACTCCATGGTGAGCAGTTCTTC.

This clone was seen a single time. This chain connects TRBV7-8 to TRBJ1-3; D gene unclear. The CDR3 runs 13 residues. The V end was cut by 0 bases, the J end by 9 bases, with 9 bases between. Germline CDR1 reads SGHVS; CDR2 reads FQNEAQ. The CDR3 sequence: CASSLAGFSTIYF. CDR3 bases: TGTGCCAGCAGCTTAGCAGGCTTCAGCACCATATATTTT.

The chain couples TRBV4-2 to TRBJ2-7; 8 bases align to TRBD2. Germline CDR1 and CDR2: LGHNA and YNFKEQ. The CDR3 runs 15 residues. Unmatched junction bases numbered 1, after V lost 0 bases and J lost 0 bases. CDR3 nucleotides: TGTGCCAGCAGCCAAGAGACTAGCGTCTCCTACGAGCAGTACTTC. Translation: CASSQETSVSYEQYF.

This clone has more than one count but fewer than ten. This chain links TRBV6-5 with TRBJ1-6; perhaps TRBD1 as D (5 bases). Trimming pared 9 bases from V and 14 bases from J, leaving 23 bases between. Germline V gene data show CDR1 as MNHEY and CDR2 as SVGAGI. The CDR3 totals 14 residues. The CDR3 DNA sequence: TGTGCCAGTAGTATTGGGGACTGCTTTCAGGCCCTCCACTTT. Translated, it gives CASSIGDCFQALHF.

The J gene is TRBJ2-1, the V gene TRBV11-2; 7 positions match TRBD2. Germline-derived CDR1 and CDR2 are SGHAT and FQNNGV. This CDR3 contains 16 residues. The V gene end was trimmed by 4 bases and the J gene end by 0 bases; junction bases not matched to a gene: 6. The CDR3 DNA follows: TGTGCCAGCAGCTGGGAGGGACTATTCTCCTACAATGAGCAGTTCTTC. Amino acids: CASSWEGLFSYNEQFF.

V usage is TRBV27 and J usage is TRBJ1-1, with D possibly TRBD1 on 5 matching bases. This CDR3 region has 17 residues. Between the trimmed V and J ends, which lost 4 bases and 0 bases, there was a span of 18 bases. Germline-derived CDR1 and CDR2 are MNHEY and SMNVEV (reference sequence). The CDR3 spells CASSSYSPGPLNTEAFF. CDR3 nucleotides: TGTGCCAGCAGTTCTTATTCCCCGGGACCGTTGAACACTGAAGCTTTCTTT.

J is TRBJ2-3 and V is TRBV28; 7 bases are a match to TRBD2. With 3 bases clipped from V and 5 bases from J, the junction kept 11 bases outside the gene matches. Germline CDR1 MDHEN, CDR2 SYDVKM. The CDR3 extends over 16 amino acids. In DNA form, the CDR3 reads TGTGCCAGCAGTTTTCGCGGGAGAAGGAAAGGAGATACGCAGTATTTT. Translating gives CASSFRGRRKGDTQYF. Based on the CDR3 plus reference TRBV28 and TRBJ2-3, the full variable domain is DVKVTQSSRYLVKRTGEKVFLECVQDMDHENMFWYRQDPGLGLRLIYFSYDVKMKEKGDIPEGYSVSREKKERFSLILESASTNQTSMYLCASSFRGRRKGDTQYFGPGTRLTVL.

The chain is built from TRBV3-1 (or the pseudogene TRBV3-2) and TRBJ2-3; 10 positions agree with TRBD2. The germline V gene encodes CDR1 LGHDT and CDR2 YNNKEL (reference sequence). This CDR3 is 16 amino acids long. V gave up 4 bases and J gave up 1 base; unmatched junction bases: 5. The CDR3 sequence is CASSPELAGRTDTQYF. CDR3 DNA sequence: TGTGCCAGCAGCCCAGAACTAGCGGGACGCACAGATACGCAGTATTTT.

This clone has at least ten counts. This chain joins TRBV6-4 and TRBJ2-2; 13 bases map to TRBD2. Losses at the gene ends were 4 bases for V and 3 bases for J; bases not matched to a gene: 5. The CDR3 is made up of 17 amino acids. CDR1 is MRHNA and CDR2 is SNTAGT in the germline V gene. The CDR3 here is CASSGLAGGSDTGELFF. The CDR3 bases are TGTGCCAGCAGTGGACTAGCGGGGGGATCGGACACCGGGGAGCTGTTTTTT.

The genes are TRBV5-4 and TRBJ2-5; TRBD1 is a possible D gene (6 bases). Germline CDR1 reads SGHNT; CDR2 reads YYREEE (reference sequence). The CDR3 has 14 amino acids. V was cut by 1 base and J by 6 bases, with 13 bases left in between. CDR3 residues: CASSLQLQGQTQYF. CDR3 in DNA: TGTGCCAGCAGCTTGCAGCTTCAGGGGCAGACCCAGTACTTC.

The rearrangement links TRBV7-3 to TRBJ2-1; D may match TRBD1 or TRBD2 (5 bases each). The CDR3 spans 15 residues. With 2 bases removed from V and 5 bases from J, the gap between germline ends came to 13 bases. Germline V gene data show CDR1 as SGHTA and CDR2 as FQGTGA. The CDR3 region has the DNA TGTGCCAGCAGCTTATACGGGACGCGTAACAATGAGCAGTTCTTC. It encodes CASSLYGTRNNEQFF.

This chain links TRBV14 with TRBJ2-7; D not resolved. Germline CDR1 and CDR2: SGHDN and FVKESK. The V and J ends lost 6 bases and 1 base respectively, with 7 bases between them. This CDR3 has 12 residues. The CDR3 reads CASRSASYEQYF. CDR3 coding DNA: TGTGCCAGCAGATCAGCTTCCTACGAGCAGTACTTC.

The rearrangement uses TRBV6-6 and TRBJ2-7, with 7 bases identical to TRBD2. This CDR3 spans 15 amino acids. Looked up from germline, CDR1 is MNHNY and CDR2 is SVGAGI (reference sequence). J was trimmed by 2 bases and V by 7 bases; bases with no gene match: 11. The CDR3 is CASTLAEGPAYEQYF. CDR3 nucleotide sequence: TGTGCCAGCACGCTAGCGGAGGGGCCGGCCTACGAGCAGTACTTC.

The chain combines TRBV18 with TRBJ2-3; D not resolved. Germline V lookup: CDR1 KGHSH, CDR2 LQKENI. CDR3 size: 14 residues. Deletions cut 0 bases from V and 6 bases from J, with 10 bases between. The CDR3 DNA follows: TGTGCCAGCTCACCACCCAGCAGTCTTGATACGCAGTATTTT. Translated, it gives CASSPPSSLDTQYF.

J is TRBJ2-2 and V is TRBV7-3, with D maybe TRBD1 (6 bases). Trimming removed 1 base from V and 0 bases from J, with 9 bases in between. Germline CDR1 is SGHTA and CDR2 is FQGTGA. The CDR3 is 16 amino acids. In DNA form, the CDR3 reads TGTGCCAGCAGCTTAATGCCAGGGGCGAACACCGGGGAGCTGTTTTTT. It codes for CASSLMPGANTGELFF.